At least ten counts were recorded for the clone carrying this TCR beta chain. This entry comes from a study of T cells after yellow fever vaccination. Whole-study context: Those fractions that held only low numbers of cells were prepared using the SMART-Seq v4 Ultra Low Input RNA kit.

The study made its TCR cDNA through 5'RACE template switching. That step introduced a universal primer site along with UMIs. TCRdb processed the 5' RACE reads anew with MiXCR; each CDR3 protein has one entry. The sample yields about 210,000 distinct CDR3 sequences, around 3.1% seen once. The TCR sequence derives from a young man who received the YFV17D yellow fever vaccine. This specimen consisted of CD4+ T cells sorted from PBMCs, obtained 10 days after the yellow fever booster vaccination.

The CDR3 DNA is TGCAGTGCTAGAGATCGGGCGGGAGGGGGTCAGCCCCAGCATTTT. Protein: CSARDRAGGGQPQHF. The chain recombines TRBV20-1 with TRBJ1-5; tentative D call: TRBD1 (6 bases). Germline values: CDR1 DFQATT, CDR2 SNEGSKA (reference sequence). CDR3 length equals 15 residues. Trimming stripped 0 bases from V and 6 bases from J, with 15 bases between.